The 2 T cell receptor beta chains reported below all come from one sample, sequenced in a study of T cell repertoires in cytomegalovirus infection. TCRdb recomputed calls from the reads with MiXCR, one row per CDR3 protein. The table has more than 650,000 distinct CDR3 sequences, approximately 40% seen once. Sequenced input: PBMCs. These TCRs come from a human donor in good health (CMV status not recorded). Some clones in this sample may be carry-over from other donors' samples.

Only a few counts were recorded for this clonotype. The V gene is TRBV7-3, the J gene TRBJ2-1; TRBD2 matches 11 bases. J lost 6 bases, V lost 4 bases, and 11 bases had no gene match. This CDR3 is 17 amino acids long. Germline V gives CDR1 SGHTA, CDR2 FQGTGA. The CDR3 coding sequence is TGTGCCAGCAGCTCCCATTTAGCGGGGGGGGGGTCCAATGAGCAGTTCTTC. This encodes CASSSHLAGGGSNEQFF. Complete variable domain (other parts from reference TRBV7-3 and TRBJ2-1): GAGVSQTPSNKVTEKGKYVELRCDPISGHTALYWYRQSLGQGPEFLIYFQGTGAADDSGLPNDRFFAVRPEGSVSTLKIQRTERGDSAVYLCASSSHLAGGGSNEQFFGPGTRLTVL.

On this clonotype itself: A junction boundary mismatches the germline segment, possibly from a read error. The chain joins TRBV7-2 to TRBJ1-4; the D gene is possibly TRBD1 (5 bases). The CDR3 consists of 13 residues. Germline CDR1 is SGHTA and CDR2 is FQGNSA. The CDR3 region has the DNA TGTGCCAGCAGGGGACTCCCAAATGAAAAAATGTTTTTT. Encoded protein: CASRGLPNEKMFF.